A selection of T cell receptor beta chains follows, all from one sample in a study of PD-1 blockade in mismatch repair-deficient tumors. Measured with immunoSEQ multiplex PCR; TCRdb has only the in-frame clones, and not every one. This table has approximately 110,000 clones, about 83% appearing once. The sample was peripheral blood, taken 60 weeks after starting pembrolizumab. Receptors were obtained from an adult with mismatch repair-deficient cancer. Each CDR3 is given without its conserved first and last residue. Fields, in order: J gene, V gene, CDR3 protein.

j_call: TRBJ2-5; v_call: TRBV7-6; cdr3_aa: ASIGRETQY
j_call: TRBJ2-5; v_call: TRBV6-5; cdr3_aa: ASSYSGTDQETQY
j_call: TRBJ1-2; v_call: TRBV5-4; cdr3_aa: ASSSGQGAYGYT
j_call: TRBJ2-2; v_call: TRBV5-6; cdr3_aa: ASSPSGSYGGELF
j_call: TRBJ1-1; v_call: TRBV27; cdr3_aa: ASSLREGTEAF
j_call: TRBJ2-5; v_call: TRBV29-1; cdr3_aa: SVADRGGETQY
j_call: TRBJ2-3; v_call: TRBV29-1; cdr3_aa: SVVTPTGTDTQY
j_call: TRBJ2-7; v_call: TRBV7-3; cdr3_aa: ASSKQGSYEQY
j_call: TRBJ1-4; v_call: TRBV9; cdr3_aa: ASSSRSVGQGREKLF
j_call: TRBJ2-4; v_call: TRBV18; cdr3_aa: ASSFQGPPQSNIQY
j_call: TRBJ1-4; v_call: TRBV25-1; cdr3_aa: ASSEISDRSGEKLF
j_call: TRBJ1-1; v_call: TRBV19; cdr3_aa: ASSISGGVNTEAF
j_call: TRBJ2-3; v_call: TRBV7-9; cdr3_aa: ASSTSFVGGRGGTDTQY
j_call: TRBJ2-5; v_call: TRBV5-5; cdr3_aa: ASSLGLAETQY
j_call: TRBJ1-1; v_call: TRBV5-1; cdr3_aa: ASSHGQVGGAEAF
j_call: TRBJ1-5; v_call: TRBV7-9; cdr3_aa: ASSFGQINQPQH
j_call: TRBJ2-3; v_call: TRBV7-8; cdr3_aa: ASSLARPDTQY
j_call: TRBJ2-7; v_call: TRBV7-3; cdr3_aa: ASSLNTGSYEQY
j_call: TRBJ2-7; v_call: TRBV7-9; cdr3_aa: ASSQNSGLSLEQY
j_call: TRBJ2-5; v_call: TRBV5-1; cdr3_aa: ASSLLAGSEETQY
j_call: TRBJ2-7; v_call: TRBV7-2; cdr3_aa: ASSLDLYEQY
j_call: TRBJ2-3; v_call: TRBV7-2; cdr3_aa: ASSSRLAGVQDTQY
j_call: TRBJ2-2; v_call: TRBV11-3; cdr3_aa: ASSSNPNTGELF
j_call: TRBJ1-2; v_call: TRBV10-3; cdr3_aa: AISGGVSNYGYT
j_call: TRBJ2-7; v_call: TRBV6-1; cdr3_aa: ASSIYRGQSYEQY
j_call: TRBJ2-1; v_call: TRBV5-8; cdr3_aa: ASSLGLAGSNEQF
j_call: TRBJ2-3; v_call: TRBV2; cdr3_aa: ASSESLTGVPDTQY
j_call: TRBJ2-1; v_call: TRBV7-3; cdr3_aa: ASSLKASGSPEQF
j_call: TRBJ1-1; v_call: TRBV16; cdr3_aa: ASSQLRANTEAF
j_call: TRBJ2-1; v_call: TRBV7-9; cdr3_aa: ASSRGGDLNEQF